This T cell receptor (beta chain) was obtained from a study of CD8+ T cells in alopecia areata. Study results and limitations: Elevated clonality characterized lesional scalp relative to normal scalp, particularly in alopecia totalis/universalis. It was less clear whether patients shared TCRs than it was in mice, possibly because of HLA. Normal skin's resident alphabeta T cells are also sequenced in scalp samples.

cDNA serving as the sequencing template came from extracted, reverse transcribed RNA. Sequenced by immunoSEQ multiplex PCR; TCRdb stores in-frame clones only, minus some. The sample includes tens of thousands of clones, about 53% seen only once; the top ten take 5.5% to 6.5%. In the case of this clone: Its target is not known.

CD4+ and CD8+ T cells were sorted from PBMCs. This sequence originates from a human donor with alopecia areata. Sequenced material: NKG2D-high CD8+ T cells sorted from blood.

CDR3 sequence (DNA): TGTGCCAGCAGTCCCTCGACAGCCTCCTACAATGAGCAGTTCTTC. Encoded protein: CASSPSTASYNEQFF. The chain carries TRBV27 and TRBJ2-1; the D gene is possibly TRBD1 (5 bases). Looked up from germline, CDR1 is MNHEY and CDR2 is SMNVEV (reference sequence). CDR3 size: 15 residues. V lost 5 bases and J lost 0, with 11 bases in between.